These 21 T cell receptor beta chains were sequenced from one sample in a study of T-cell reconstitution after alpha-beta-depleted transplantation in children. TCRbeta library construction was performed incorporating unique molecular identifiers. One entry per CDR3 protein results from TCRdb running MiXCR on the PCR reads. The repertoire holds around 300,000 distinct CDR3 sequences, with roughly a tenth as singletons. This specimen was PBMCs, taken before TCRalphabeta/CD19-depleted stem cell transplant. The receptors here all came from a boy younger than two with acute myeloid leukemia, due to receive a stem cell transplant.

This clonotype was counted at least ten times. The rearrangement links TRBV6-5 to TRBJ2-3, with a possible D match to TRBD1 (5 bases). Germline V lookup: CDR1 MNHEY, CDR2 SVGAGI. The V end was cut by 0 bases, the J end by 1 base, with 8 bases between. CDR3 length: 15 amino acids. CDR3 coding DNA: TGTGCCAGCAGTTACTCGGGGCAGCGCACAGATACGCAGTATTTT. Translated, it gives CASSYSGQRTDTQYF.

This clonotype was counted ten times or more. In nucleotides, the CDR3 is TGTGCCAGCAGCTTAGGAGGGGAGGTCGAAAAACTGTTTTTT. Translating gives CASSLGGEVEKLFF. The V call is TRBV7-9, the J call TRBJ1-4; perhaps TRBD1 as D (5 bases). Germline CDR1 SEHNR, CDR2 FQNEAQ (reference sequence). The CDR3 sequence is 14 residues long. V lost 1 base and J lost 8, with 11 bases in between.

This clonotype was detected only a few times. This chain joins TRBV2 and TRBJ1-2, with 8 nucleotides matching TRBD1. The CDR3 spans 16 residues. Germline V lookup: CDR1 SNHLY, CDR2 FYNNEI. V was clipped by 5 bases and J by 5 bases; unmatched bases: 13. The CDR3 loop reads CASSQFQGASGYGYTF. CDR3 coding DNA: TGTGCCAGCAGTCAATTCCAGGGGGCGAGCGGGTATGGCTACACCTTC.

The genes are TRBV5-1 and TRBJ2-5; 10 bases match TRBD2. Unmatched junction bases numbered 7, after V lost 0 bases and J lost 2 bases. The CDR3 has 17 residues. Germline CDR1 reads SGHRS; CDR2 reads YFSETQ. As DNA, the CDR3 is TGCGCCAGCAGCTTGGCCAGTCAGCGGGGGGGTCAAGAGACCCAGTACTTC. Its translation is CASSLASQRGGQETQYF.

This clonotype was observed a few times. This chain joins TRBV7-2 and TRBJ2-4, with 8 bases lining up with TRBD2. Trimming removed 3 bases from V and 12 bases from J; junction bases left unmatched: 13. The CDR3 runs to 15 residues. Germline assignment: CDR1 SGHTA and CDR2 FQGNSA. DNA of the CDR3: TGTGCCAGCAGCTTTAGCCCACAACGGACTAGCCCTCAGTACTTC. Translation: CASSFSPQRTSPQYF.

This clonotype was found a few times. This sequence joins TRBV12-3 or TRBV12-4 and TRBJ2-7; D perhaps matches TRBD1 (6 bases). V was cut by 8 bases and J by 3 bases, with 11 bases left in between. CDR3 length equals 12 residues. The CDR3 loop is CASGPGDYEQYF. CDR3 in DNA: TGTGCCAGCGGCCCAGGGGACTACGAGCAGTACTTC.

This clonotype showed up many times. The chain has TRBV11-2 and TRBJ2-2; no clear D. Per the germline V gene, CDR1 is SGHAT and CDR2 is FQNNGV. The CDR3 contains 15 residues. V dropped 0 bases and J dropped 5 bases, with 10 bases sitting between them. The CDR3 loop is CASSLESQLTGELFF. The DNA for the CDR3 is TGTGCCAGCAGCTTAGAGAGTCAGTTGACCGGGGAGCTGTTTTTT. Together with reference TRBV11-2 and TRBJ2-2, the CDR3 gives the full variable domain: EAGVAQSPRYKIIEKRQSVAFWCNPISGHATLYWYQQILGQGPKLLIQFQNNGVVDDSQLPKDRFSAERLKGVDSTLKIQPAKLEDSAVYLCASSLESQLTGELFFGEGSRLTVL.

This clonotype was found many times. The CDR3 DNA follows: TGCGCCAGCAGCTTGGAGCAGGGGACGTTGCAGTACTTC. Its translation: CASSLEQGTLQYF. The chain carries TRBV5-1 and TRBJ2-7; TRBD1 might be the D (6 bases). The CDR3 is 13 residues long. Germline V gene sequence: CDR1 SGHRS, CDR2 YFSETQ. With 0 bases removed from V and 9 bases from J, the gap between germline ends came to 13 bases.

This clonotype came up a few times. The J gene is TRBJ2-7, the V gene TRBV28; D may be TRBD2 (5 bases). Germline loops: CDR1 MDHEN, CDR2 SYDVKM. This CDR3 has 16 amino acids. Trimming removed 2 bases from V and 0 bases from J, with 14 bases in between. CDR3 sequence: CASSLIRGLPSYEQYF. CDR3 in DNA: TGTGCCAGCAGTTTAATCCGCGGGTTACCCTCCTACGAGCAGTACTTC.

This clonotype was seen more than once but under ten times. J is TRBJ2-1 and V is TRBV2; TRBD2 matches 7 bases. This CDR3 has 14 amino acids. After removal of 9 bases from V and 0 bases from J, the junction contained 5 bases not matched to a gene. Germline values: CDR1 SNHLY, CDR2 FYNNEI. CDR3 nucleotides: TGTGCCAGACTAGCGTCTAGCTCCTACAATGAGCAGTTCTTC. Protein sequence: CARLASSSYNEQFF. Filled out from reference TRBV2 and TRBJ2-1, the complete variable domain reads EPEVTQTPSHQVTQMGQEVILRCVPISNHLYFYWYRQILGQKVEFLVSFYNNEISEKSEIFDDQFSVERPDGSNFTLKIRSTKLEDSAMYFCARLASSSYNEQFFGPGTRLTVL.

Details on this clonotype: A much larger clone sits a single nucleotide away, making a read error possible. The chain is built from TRBV7-9 and TRBJ2-5; TRBD2 matches 7 bases. Trimming removed 0 bases from V and 5 bases from J; junction bases left unmatched: 6. This CDR3 spans 15 amino acids. Germline V gene lookup returns CDR1 SEHNR and CDR2 FQNEAQ (reference sequence). The CDR3 DNA sequence: TGTGCCAGCAGCTTAGCGCGGGGGACCCGGGAGACCCAGTACTTC. Amino acids: CASSLARGTRETQYF.

This clonotype has ten or more counts. The gene calls are TRBV5-1 and TRBJ1-5; D is possibly TRBD1 (6 bases). The CDR3 is 15 amino acids. Germline-derived CDR1 and CDR2 are SGHRS and YFSETQ. Between the trimmed V and J ends, which lost 0 bases and 5 bases, there was a span of 12 bases. The CDR3 here is CASSLVGAPDQPQHF. The CDR3 region has the DNA TGCGCCAGCAGCTTGGTGGGGGCGCCGGATCAGCCCCAGCATTTT.

Ten or more counts support this clonotype. The V call is TRBV2, the J call TRBJ2-4; TRBD2 agrees at 12 bases. CDR1 is SNHLY and CDR2 is FYNNEI in the germline V gene. V lost 6 bases, J lost 6 bases, and 0 bases stayed unmatched. The CDR3 length is 13 residues. CDR3 loop: CASRTSGRNIQYF. CDR3 DNA sequence: TGTGCCAGCAGGACTAGCGGGAGAAACATTCAGTACTTC.

This clonotype occurred many times. The rearrangement links TRBV5-1 to TRBJ2-7, with 12 nucleotides matching TRBD2. J gave up 1 base and V 2 bases, and 4 bases lay outside the gene matches. Looked up from germline, CDR1 is SGHRS and CDR2 is YFSETQ. The CDR3 runs 16 residues. CDR3 protein: CASSFWTSGESYEQYF. CDR3 DNA: TGCGCCAGCAGCTTTTGGACTAGCGGGGAATCCTACGAGCAGTACTTC.

In its sample, this clonotype was seen many times. The chain uses TRBV7-6 and TRBJ2-1; D remains unclear. V lost 0 bases and J lost 3, with 6 bases in between. Germline V gives CDR1 SGHVS, CDR2 FNYEAQ. The CDR3 is 14 amino acids. The CDR3 coding sequence is TGTGCCAGCAGCTTAGCGGGCATCTACAATGAGCAGTTCTTC. This translates into CASSLAGIYNEQFF.

This clonotype has more than one count but fewer than ten. This chain joins TRBV28 and TRBJ2-2; TRBD2 matches at 11 bases. Losses at the gene ends were 6 bases for V and 7 bases for J; bases not matched to a gene: 16. CDR3 length: 18 residues. The germline V gene has CDR1 MDHEN and CDR2 SYDVKM. This chain's CDR3 is CASRPSPLAGGPYGELFF. CDR3 DNA sequence: TGTGCCAGCAGGCCCTCGCCCTTAGCGGGAGGGCCGTACGGGGAGCTGTTTTTT.

This clonotype was recorded many times. The chain couples TRBV4-3 to TRBJ2-5, with TRBD2 identical over 14 bases. Per the germline V gene, CDR1 is LGHNA and CDR2 is YSLEER. The trim removed 0 bases at V and 4 bases at J, leaving 10 bases unmatched. The CDR3 is 19 residues long. CDR3 coding DNA: TGCGCCAGCAGCCAAGACCCTCCCCGTGGACTAGCGGGAGGAGAGACCCAGTACTTC. This codes for CASSQDPPRGLAGGETQYF.

At least ten counts were recorded for this clonotype. The V gene is TRBV28, the J gene TRBJ2-4, with 8 bases matching TRBD2. Per the germline V gene, CDR1 is MDHEN and CDR2 is SYDVKM. J lost 4 bases, V lost 3 bases, and 5 bases had no gene match. The CDR3 spans 15 residues. As DNA, the CDR3 is TGTGCCAGCAGTTTCTACACTAGCGGTAAAAACATTCAGTACTTC. Encoded protein: CASSFYTSGKNIQYF.

This clonotype appeared many times. This chain connects TRBV5-1 to TRBJ1-5, with a possible D match to TRBD1 (6 bases). From germline, CDR1 is SGHRS and CDR2 YFSETQ. Trimming cost V 4 bases and J 0 bases, with 11 bases left between them. The CDR3 contains 15 residues. The CDR3 DNA sequence: TGCGCCAGCAGCCAACAGGGATATAGCAATCAGCCCCAGCATTTT. Amino acids: CASSQQGYSNQPQHF. Full variable domain (remainder filled in from reference TRBV5-1 and TRBJ1-5): KAGVTQTPRYLIKTRGQQVTLSCSPISGHRSVSWYQQTPGQGLQFLFEYFSETQRNKGNFPGRFSGRQFSNSRSEMNVSTLELGDSALYLCASSQQGYSNQPQHFGDGTRLSIL.

There are many counts of this clonotype. The gene calls are TRBV9 and TRBJ1-1; D perhaps matches TRBD1 (6 bases). Germline V gene lookup returns CDR1 SGDLS and CDR2 YYNGEE. CDR3 size: 13 residues. V was shortened by 5 bases and J by 0 bases, with 8 bases between the two germline ends. The CDR3 DNA is TGTGCCAGCAGTACAGGGATGAACACTGAAGCTTTCTTT. Translated, it gives CASSTGMNTEAFF. The full variable domain, its missing parts supplied by reference TRBV9 and TRBJ1-1, is DSGVTQTPKHLITATGQRVTLRCSPRSGDLSVYWYQQSLDQGLQFLIQYYNGEERAKGNILERFSAQQFPDLHSELNLSSLELGDSALYFCASSTGMNTEAFFGQGTRLTVV.

The chain carries TRBV20-1 and TRBJ2-1; D unresolved. The CDR3 totals 12 residues. Trimming removed 1 base from V and 4 bases from J, with 5 bases in between. Germline loops: CDR1 DFQATT, CDR2 SNEGSKA (reference sequence). In DNA, the CDR3 is TGCAGTGCTAGAGCCCGTTACAATGAGCAGTTCTTC. Its protein product is CSARARYNEQFF.